This T cell receptor (beta chain) was captured by sequencing in a study of OX40 agonist ivuxolimab in advanced cancers. Study background: Cancers in dose escalation were hepatocellular, melanoma, renal cell and head and neck. The dose-escalation cohort was about 83% male, with a mean age of 60 years, ranging roughly 20 to 90.

Some clones are missing from TCRdb's copy, which holds only in-frame ones; the method was immunoSEQ multiplex PCR. The sample has fewer than 70,000 clones; 80% to 90% are singletons. As regards this clone: What it binds is unknown.

Regarding the study as a whole: Also present in some nonresponders was a low level of normalized T-cell clonal expansion.

The CDR3 covers 14 residues. Trimming cost V 5 bases and J 0 bases, with 10 bases left between them. In germline, CDR1 is SNHLY, CDR2 FYNNEI. Sequencing was performed on CD4+ or CD8+ T cells sorted from blood, taken in a trial of the OX40 agonist ivuxolimab. The receptor comes from an adult with an advanced solid tumor such as melanoma, head and neck, liver or kidney cancer. The J gene is TRBJ1-1, the V gene TRBV2, with a weak D call TRBD1 (6 bases). In DNA, the CDR3 is TGTGCCAGCAGTCAGGACAGCCTGAACACTGAAGCTTTCTTT. This encodes CASSQDSLNTEAFF.